Each of the 8 T cell receptor beta chains below was sequenced from the same sample in a study of OX40 agonist ivuxolimab in advanced cancers. The protocol was immunoSEQ multiplex PCR, while the TCRdb copy is restricted to in-frame clones and leaves out a portion. The profile shows around 74,000 clones, approximately 85% of them singletons. Here the sequenced sample was CD4+ or CD8+ T cells sorted from blood, taken in a trial of the OX40 agonist ivuxolimab. All receptors come from an adult with an advanced solid tumor such as melanoma, head and neck, liver or kidney cancer.

This chain connects TRBV2 to TRBJ2-7; D ambiguous. This CDR3 region has 12 residues. The V gene's germline CDR1 is SNHLY and CDR2 FYNNEI. V lost 2 bases and J lost 4, with 6 bases in between. The CDR3 protein is CASSERPYEQYF. Written as DNA, the CDR3 is TGTGCCAGCAGTGAAAGGCCGTACGAGCAGTACTTC.

This chain links TRBV7-2 with TRBJ1-2; TRBD1 is a possible D gene (5 bases). Deletions cut 4 bases from V and 7 bases from J, with 16 bases between. The CDR3 spans 14 residues. Germline V gene lookup returns CDR1 SGHTA and CDR2 FQGNSA. Here the CDR3 DNA reads TGTGCCAGCAGCTACGGGGCAGGGTTCTCTGGCTACACCTTC. Protein sequence: CASSYGAGFSGYTF.

The CDR3, as DNA: TGTGCCAGCAGCAGCCAGGGACAGGATAATTCACCCCTCCACTTT. This encodes CASSSQGQDNSPLHF. This chain connects TRBV11-2 to TRBJ1-6, with 8 bases fitting TRBD1. The junction had 5 bases not matched to a gene; V was cut back by 5 bases and J by 5 bases. Germline V gene data show CDR1 as SGHAT and CDR2 as FQNNGV. CDR3 length equals 15 residues.

The genes are TRBV2 and TRBJ1-2, with 7 bases aligning to TRBD1. Germline V gene sequence: CDR1 SNHLY, CDR2 FYNNEI. This CDR3 is built from 13 residues. V lost 8 bases to trimming and J lost 8 bases; unmatched junction nucleotides: 11. CDR3 coding DNA: TGTGCCAGCTGGCGAGGGGGCTTCTCCGGCTACACCTTC. Protein sequence: CASWRGGFSGYTF.

The chain links TRBV6-5 to TRBJ2-7; 10 nucleotides line up with TRBD1. V was clipped by 2 bases and J by 4 bases; unmatched bases: 2. This CDR3 comprises 14 residues. Germline V gene data show CDR1 as MNHEY and CDR2 as SVGAGI. The CDR3 DNA is TGTGCCAGCAGTTACCGGGACAGGGGATACGAGCAGTACTTC. Translating gives CASSYRDRGYEQYF.

This clone has a handful of counts. The J gene is TRBJ2-7, the V gene TRBV7-2, with 9 bases lining up with TRBD1. This CDR3 comprises 15 residues. The V gene's germline CDR1 is SGHTA and CDR2 FQGNSA. With 6 bases clipped from V and 3 bases from J, the junction kept 9 bases outside the gene matches. CDR3 sequence (DNA): TGTGCCAGCAGAATTACAGGGGGCGCCGTCTACGAGCAGTACTTC. Residues: CASRITGGAVYEQYF.

This clone was counted a single time. The chain recombines TRBV19 with TRBJ2-2, with 7 bases that match TRBD2. J gave up 2 bases and V 2 bases, and 5 bases lay outside the gene matches. The CDR3 extends over 16 amino acids. Germline CDR1 is LNHDA and CDR2 is SQIVND (reference sequence). CDR3 residues: CASSIRSGANTGELFF. CDR3 in DNA: TGTGCCAGTAGTATAAGGAGCGGGGCAAACACCGGGGAGCTGTTTTTT.

V and J are TRBV7-2 and TRBJ2-7; 10 bases map to TRBD2. Germline V gene data show CDR1 as SGHTA and CDR2 as FQGNSA. V lost 5 bases and J lost 4; bases outside the gene matches: 8. The CDR3 sequence is 15 residues long. CDR3 DNA sequence: TGTGCCAGCAGCACTCGGACTAGCGGTGATTACGAGCAGTACTTC. Protein: CASSTRTSGDYEQYF.